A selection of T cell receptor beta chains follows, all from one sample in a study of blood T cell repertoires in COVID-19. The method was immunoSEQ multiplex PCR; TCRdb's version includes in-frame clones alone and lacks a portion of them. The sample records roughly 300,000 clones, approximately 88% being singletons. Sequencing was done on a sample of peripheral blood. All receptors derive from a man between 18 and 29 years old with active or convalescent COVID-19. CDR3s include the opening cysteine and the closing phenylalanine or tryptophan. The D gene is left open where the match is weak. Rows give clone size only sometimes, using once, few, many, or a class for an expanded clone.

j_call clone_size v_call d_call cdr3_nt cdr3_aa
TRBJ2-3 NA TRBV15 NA TGTGCCACCAGCAACCGCTTCTCACTCGCCACAGATACGCAGTATTTT CATSNRFSLATDTQYF
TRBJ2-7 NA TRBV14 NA TGTGCCAGCAGCCAAGGGAGAAGGACAGATAGTTACGAGCAGTACTTC CASSQGRRTDSYEQYF
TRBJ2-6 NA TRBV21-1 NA TGTGCCAGCAGCGAGAAAAGTAGGTCAGGGGGAGCTGGGGCCAACGTCCTGACTTTC CASSEKSRSGGAGANVLTF
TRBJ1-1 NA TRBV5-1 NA TGCGCCAGCAGCGTCCTACAGGGATCAAGGGAAGCTTTCTTT CASSVLQGSREAFF
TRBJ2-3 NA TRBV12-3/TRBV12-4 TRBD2 TGTGCCAGCAGCCCCGGGGGGGATACGCAGTATTTT CASSPGGDTQYF
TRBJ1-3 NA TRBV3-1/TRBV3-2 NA TGTGCCAGCAGCCAAGATGAGGAGCCTGGAAACACCATATATTTT CASSQDEEPGNTIYF
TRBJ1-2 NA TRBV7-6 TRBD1 TGTGCCAGCAGCGAGATAGGGGGCCTTGGCTATGGCTACACCTTC CASSEIGGLGYGYTF
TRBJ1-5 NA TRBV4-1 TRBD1 TGCGCCAGCAGCCAAAATACCGGGACAGGGAATCAGCCCCAGCATTTT CASSQNTGTGNQPQHF
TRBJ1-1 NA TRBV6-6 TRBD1 TGTGCCAGCAGTCAGGGGGCCGGAAACACTGAAGCTTTCTTT CASSQGAGNTEAFF
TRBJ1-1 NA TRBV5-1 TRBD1 TGCGCCAGCAGCTTGGTTGCAACAGGGGGCACTGAAGCTTTCTTT CASSLVATGGTEAFF
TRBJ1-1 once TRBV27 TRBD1 TGTGCCAGCTCCCACGGGACAGGGGTCACTGAAGCTTTCTTT CASSHGTGVTEAFF
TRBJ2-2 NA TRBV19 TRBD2 TGTGCCAGTAGTATGACGGGACTAGCGGGGTATTACACCGGGGAGCTGTTTTTT CASSMTGLAGYYTGELFF
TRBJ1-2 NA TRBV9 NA TGTGCCAGCAGCCTAAATACAGGAGACTATGGCTACACCTTC CASSLNTGDYGYTF
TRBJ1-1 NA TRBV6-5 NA TGTGCCAGCAGCTTAGCGCAGTTAAACACTGAAGCTTTCTTT CASSLAQLNTEAFF
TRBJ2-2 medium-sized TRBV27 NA TGTGCCAGCAGTTTCGAGGTTAACACCGGGGAGCTGTTTTTT CASSFEVNTGELFF
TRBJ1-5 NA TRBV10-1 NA TGCGCCAGCAGTGGTCCAGAGGGTCAGCCCCAGCATTTT CASSGPEGQPQHF
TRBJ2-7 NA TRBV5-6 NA TGTGCCAGCAGCTTGTCCGGGTACGAGCAGTACTTC CASSLSGYEQYF
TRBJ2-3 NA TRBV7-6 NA TGTGCCAGCAGCTTAAACACGGCGGGGGCGCCTAGCACAGATACGCAGTATTTT CASSLNTAGAPSTDTQYF
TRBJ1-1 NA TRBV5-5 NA TGTGCCAGCAGCCCCGGACAGATGAACACTGAAGCTTTCTTT CASSPGQMNTEAFF
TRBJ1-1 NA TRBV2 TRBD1 TGTGCCAGCAGCCCCGACAGGGCTAGGGCTGAAGCTTTCTTT CASSPDRARAEAFF
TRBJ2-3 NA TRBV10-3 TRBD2 TGTGCCATCAGAGATAAGCGGGGGGAGGTTGATACGCAGTATTTT CAIRDKRGEVDTQYF
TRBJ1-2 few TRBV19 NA TGTGCCAGTAGCTCACGCAGGGGCGAAAGTTCGGACTATGGCTACACCTTC CASSSRRGESSDYGYTF
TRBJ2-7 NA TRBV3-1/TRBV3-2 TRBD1 TGTGCCAGCAGCCAAGATCAGGGGGCAGGTTACGAGCAGTACTTC CASSQDQGAGYEQYF
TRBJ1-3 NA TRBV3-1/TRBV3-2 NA TGTGCCAGCAGCCAAGATTTGTTCGGGAGAAGGTTAGGCGCTGGAAACACCATATATTTT CASSQDLFGRRLGAGNTIYF
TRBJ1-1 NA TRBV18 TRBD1 TGTGCCAGCTCACCCCTGGACAGGGCCTTGAACACTGAAGCTTTCTTT CASSPLDRALNTEAFF
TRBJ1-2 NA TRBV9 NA TGTGCCAGCAGCGTACGACGGACTCCGGCCCCGGACTATGGCTACACCTTC CASSVRRTPAPDYGYTF
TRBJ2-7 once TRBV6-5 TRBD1 TGTGCCAGCAGTCGACAGGGTGCCTCCTACGAGCAGTACTTC CASSRQGASYEQYF
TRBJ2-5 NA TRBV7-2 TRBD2 TGTGCCAGCAGCTTAGTTCTAGCGGGGGCCCCCGGAGAGACCCAGTACTTC CASSLVLAGAPGETQYF
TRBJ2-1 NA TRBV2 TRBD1 TGTGCCAGCATGGGACAGTACAATGAGCAGTTCTTC CASMGQYNEQFF
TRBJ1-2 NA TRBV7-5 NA TGTGCCAGAAGCACCCGGGGACAGGGGGCGGGAGGCTACACCTTC CARSTRGQGAGGYTF
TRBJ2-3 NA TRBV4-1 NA TGCGCCAGCAGCCTCGGGGGTGACACAGATACGCAGTATTTT CASSLGGDTDTQYF
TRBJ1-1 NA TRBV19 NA TGTGCCAGTAGTATACAAACAGGGCCCACTGAAGCTTTCTTT CASSIQTGPTEAFF
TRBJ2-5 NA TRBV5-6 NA TGTGCCAGCAGCTTGTACAGGGCCCAAGAGACCCAGTACTTC CASSLYRAQETQYF
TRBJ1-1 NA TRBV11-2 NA TGTGCCAGCAGTCCCGGATACAGGGACACTGAAGCTTTCTTT CASSPGYRDTEAFF
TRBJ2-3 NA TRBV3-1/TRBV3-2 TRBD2 TGTGCCAGCAGCGGAACAAGCGGGGGGCCCGATACGCAGTATTTT CASSGTSGGPDTQYF
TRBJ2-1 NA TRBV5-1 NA TGCGCCAGCAGCTTGTCCGAGGGCTCCTACAATGAGCAGTTCTTC CASSLSEGSYNEQFF
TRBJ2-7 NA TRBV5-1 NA TGCGCCAGCGGCCCCCGGGTCCCCTACGAGCAGTACTTC CASGPRVPYEQYF
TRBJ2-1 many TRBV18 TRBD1 TGTGCCAGCTCCAGGGACAGAACCTACAATGAGCAGTTCTTC CASSRDRTYNEQFF
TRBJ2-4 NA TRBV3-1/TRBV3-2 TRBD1 TGTGCCAGCAGCCAAAGCCGCAAAAATACAGGGGATATCGCCAAAAACATTCAGTACTTC CASSQSRKNTGDIAKNIQYF
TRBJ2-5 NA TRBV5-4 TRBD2 TGTGCCAGCAGCTTCGAGTTGGGGACTAGCGAAGAGACCCAGTACTTC CASSFELGTSEETQYF
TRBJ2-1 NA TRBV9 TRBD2 TGTGCCAGCCGTCGGGGGGGCAATATGTATGAGCAGTTCTTC CASRRGGNMYEQFF
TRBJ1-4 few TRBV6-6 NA TGTGCCAGCAGTTACCTGGCCCGAGGTGAAAAACTGTTTTTT CASSYLARGEKLFF
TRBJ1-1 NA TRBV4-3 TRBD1 TGCGCCAGCAGCCAGGGGACAGGGTCGGGCACTGAAGCTTTCTTT CASSQGTGSGTEAFF